Listed below are T cell receptor beta chains from one sample, sequenced in a study of PD-1 blockade in classical Hodgkin lymphoma. The assay was immunoSEQ multiplex PCR, and TCRdb's table has in-frame clones only and misses some. The table records about 20,000 clones, approximately 80% of them present only once. Sequencing was performed on peripheral blood mononuclear cells (PBMCs), taken before the fourth cycle of nivolumab. The source is a human donor with classical Hodgkin lymphoma. Each CDR3 is given with its conserved first and last residue.

TRBV5-1,CASSPDGSRGNEKLFF
TRBV5-4,CASSLSGTGLNTEAFF
TRBV2,CASSDGRKAKNIQYF
TRBV19,CASSIVPADTIYF
TRBV7-2,CASSLDPPYEQYF
TRBV5-1,CASSITGTSSYNEQFF
TRBV18,CASSPFSDINTGELFF
TRBV18,CASSPQTGDDHGYTF
TRBV5-1,CASSSTGTGFRSEAFF
TRBV9,CASSVGQTRQPQHF
TRBV30,CAWSEDIDGELFF
TRBV18,CASSPGAGSNQPQHF
TRBV7-9,CASSLTGVGYEQYF
TRBV12-5,CASGPGTPLTGELFF
TRBV6-5,CASSVWDLGGELFF
TRBV2,CASVGTSTYNEQFF
TRBV30,CAWRGESNQPQHF
TRBV7-2,CASSLEPVSYEQYF
TRBV7-6,CASSYSGRADTQYF
TRBV7-2,CASSYLPGQSYEQYF
TRBV29-1,CSVGIQGHEQFF
TRBV19,CASSIYRTGVIQPQHF
TRBV6-1,CASTPFGQETQYF
TRBV6-5,CASSLGKAFF
TRBV7-4,CASSLGLGGRAYEQYF
TRBV7-8,CASSPDREGRNQPQHF
TRBV18,CASSPIEGNTGELFF
TRBV15,CATSRGGTSYGYTF
TRBV11-3,CASSFRPSEAFF
TRBV2,CASSEAVIWTSGENEQYF
TRBV7-3,CASSFGPPGKLYIQYF
TRBV7-2,CASSNERLAGANEQFF
TRBV18,CASSPLSGLIYEQYF
TRBV27,CASSFQGQSQETQYF
TRBV6-5,CASSYTPLTKTEAFF
TRBV27,CASSSGVNTEAFF
TRBV6-1,CASSDGGPYGYTF
TRBV27,CATKRGPFYEQYF
TRBV29-1,CSVEVPTGNEQFF
TRBV6-1,CASSGGTGDNSPLHF
TRBV6-5,CASSYSGGIADTQYF
TRBV4-1,CASSLSTSRYEQFF
TRBV4-1,CASSQVSWLSYEQYF
TRBV2,CASSEAQYSGEWDTF
TRBV7-9,CASTRSLNTEAFF